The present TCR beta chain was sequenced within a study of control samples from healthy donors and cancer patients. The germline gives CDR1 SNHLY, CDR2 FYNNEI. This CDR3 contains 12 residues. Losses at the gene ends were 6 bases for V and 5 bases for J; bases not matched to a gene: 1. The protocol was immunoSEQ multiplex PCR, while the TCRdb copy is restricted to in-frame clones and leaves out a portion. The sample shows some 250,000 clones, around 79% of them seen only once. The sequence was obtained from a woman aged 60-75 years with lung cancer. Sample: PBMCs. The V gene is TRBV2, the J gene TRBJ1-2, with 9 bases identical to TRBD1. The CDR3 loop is CASRGTGYGYTF. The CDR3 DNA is TGTGCCAGCAGGGGGACAGGGTATGGCTACACCTTC.